This T cell receptor (beta chain) originates from a study of monozygotic twins with inflammatory bowel disease. Study-wide results and caveats: Among IBD patients, fewer clonotypes were shared with others than among healthy twins, especially with disease activity.

Looked up from germline, CDR1 is SGHRS and CDR2 is YFSETQ. This CDR3 region has 18 residues. TCRdb reprocessed the 5' RACE reads and stores each CDR3 protein as one record, lacking DNA. Its listing shows 160,000 or so distinct CDR3 sequences. About this clonotype itself: What it binds is unknown.

The chain uses TRBV5-1 and TRBJ2-5; TCRdb's D call, TRBD2, is unchecked because there is no DNA. This clonotype originated in a human donor with ulcerative colitis or Crohn's disease, or a healthy co-twin of an affected twin (not recorded which). The sequencing input was blood. CDR3 region: CASSPGLAGSLFAETQYF.